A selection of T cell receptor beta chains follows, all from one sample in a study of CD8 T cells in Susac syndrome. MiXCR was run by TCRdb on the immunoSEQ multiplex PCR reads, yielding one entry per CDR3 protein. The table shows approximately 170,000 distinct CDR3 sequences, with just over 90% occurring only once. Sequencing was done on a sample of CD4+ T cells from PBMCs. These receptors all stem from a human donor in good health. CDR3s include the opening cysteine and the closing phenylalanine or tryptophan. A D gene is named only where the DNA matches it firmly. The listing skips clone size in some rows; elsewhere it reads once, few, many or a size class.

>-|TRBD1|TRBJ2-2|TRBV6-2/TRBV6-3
CASRPSGQENTGELFF
TGTGCCAGCAGGCCCTCGGGACAGGAGAACACCGGGGAGCTGTTTTTT
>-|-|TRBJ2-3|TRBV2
CAGVGADRDTQYF
TGTGCAGGCGTAGGGGCAGACAGAGATACGCAGTATTTT
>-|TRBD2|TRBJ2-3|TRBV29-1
CSAKGTSLTDTQYF
TGCAGCGCAAAAGGGACTAGTCTCACAGATACGCAGTATTTT
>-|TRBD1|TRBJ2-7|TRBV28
CASSSWTGEQYF
TGTGCCAGCAGTTCCTGGACAGGGGAGCAGTACTTC
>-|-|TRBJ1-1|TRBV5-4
CASSLERAVNTEAFF
TGTGCCAGCAGCTTGGAGCGGGCCGTAAACACTGAAGCTTTCTTT
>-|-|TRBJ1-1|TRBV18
CASSPAGTGTEVFF
TGTGCCAGCTCACCCGCGGGTACGGGCACTGAAGTTTTCTTT
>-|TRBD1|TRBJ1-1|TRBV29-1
CSAHDRDDTEAFF
TGCAGCGCCCACGACAGGGACGACACTGAAGCTTTCTTT
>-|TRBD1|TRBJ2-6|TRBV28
CASSRTGASFSGANVLTF
TGTGCCAGCAGCCGGACAGGGGCATCATTCTCTGGGGCCAACGTCCTGACTTTC
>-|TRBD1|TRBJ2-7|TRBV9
CASSYPSGTGLGEQYF
TGTGCCAGCAGCTATCCGTCGGGGACAGGGCTCGGCGAGCAGTACTTC
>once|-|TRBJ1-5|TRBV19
CASSINPRYSNQPQHF
TGTGCCAGTAGTATCAATCCTCGATACAGCAATCAGCCCCAGCATTTT
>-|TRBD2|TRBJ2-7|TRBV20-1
CSATTSASGRGAGGEQYF
TGCAGTGCCACAACCTCGGCTAGCGGGAGGGGGGCCGGAGGAGAGCAGTACTTC
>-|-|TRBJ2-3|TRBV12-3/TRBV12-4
CASSPGAEGTGTQYF
TGTGCCAGCAGTCCCGGGGCGGAGGGGACGGGTACGCAGTATTTT
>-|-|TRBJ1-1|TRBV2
CASSRGPLRGTEAFF
TGTGCCAGCAGCCGCGGACCCTTGAGGGGCACTGAAGCTTTCTTT
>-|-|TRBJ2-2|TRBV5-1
CASSWGDANTGELFF
TGCGCCAGCAGCTGGGGGGACGCGAACACCGGGGAGCTGTTTTTT
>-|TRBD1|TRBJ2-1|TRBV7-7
CASSPTGSGEQFF
TGTGCTAGCAGCCCGACAGGGTCTGGGGAGCAGTTCTTC
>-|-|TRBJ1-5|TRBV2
CASRDRSGQPQHF
TGTGCCAGCAGGGATCGCAGTGGTCAGCCCCAGCATTTT
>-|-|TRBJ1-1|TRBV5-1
CASSFGPGNTEAFF
TGCGCCAGCAGCTTTGGACCCGGGAACACTGAAGCTTTCTTT
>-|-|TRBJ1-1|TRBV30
CAWSVWGLNTEAFF
TGTGCCTGGAGTGTGTGGGGTCTGAACACTGAAGCTTTCTTT
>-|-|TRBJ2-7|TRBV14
CASSRRSTYEQYF
TGTGCCAGCAGCCGGCGCAGCACCTACGAGCAGTACTTC
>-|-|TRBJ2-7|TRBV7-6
CASSLQTGTESYEQYF
TGTGCCAGCAGCTTACAAACTGGGACCGAGTCCTACGAGCAGTACTTC
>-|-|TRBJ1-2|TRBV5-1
CASSPATEGYGYTF
TGCGCCAGCAGCCCGGCGACAGAGGGGTATGGCTACACCTTC
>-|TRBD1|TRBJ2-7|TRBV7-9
CASSGGDRGIYEQYF
TGTGCCAGCAGCGGAGGGGACAGGGGAATTTACGAGCAGTACTTC
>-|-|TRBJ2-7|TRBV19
CASSTVGASYEQYF
TGTGCCAGTAGTACTGTAGGGGCCTCCTACGAGCAGTACTTC
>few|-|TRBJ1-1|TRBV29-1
CSVAPQGNTEAFF
TGCAGCGTTGCTCCACAGGGTAACACTGAAGCTTTCTTT
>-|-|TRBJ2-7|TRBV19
CASILGVYEQYF
TGTGCCAGTATCCTAGGAGTATACGAGCAGTACTTC
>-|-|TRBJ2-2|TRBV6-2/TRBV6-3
CASRPQLGRLNTGELFF
TGTGCCAGCAGACCCCAATTGGGACGACTCAACACCGGGGAGCTGTTTTTT
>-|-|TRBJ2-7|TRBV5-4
CASSTLDRYEQYF
TGTGCCAGCAGCACTCTCGACAGGTACGAGCAGTACTTC
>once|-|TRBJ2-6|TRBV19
CASSLQNGRSGANVLTF
TGTGCCAGTAGTCTTCAGAATGGGCGCTCTGGGGCCAACGTCCTGACTTTC
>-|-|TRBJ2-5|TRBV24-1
CATSDRTLAQETQYF
TGTGCCACCAGTGATCGGACCCTGGCACAAGAGACCCAGTACTTC
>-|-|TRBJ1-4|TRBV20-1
CSARTGADTTNEKLFF
TGCAGTGCTAGAACCGGGGCCGATACAACTAATGAAAAACTGTTTTTT
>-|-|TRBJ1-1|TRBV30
CAWKRSNTEAFF
TGTGCCTGGAAAAGGTCGAACACTGAAGCTTTCTTT
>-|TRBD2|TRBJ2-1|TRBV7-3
CASSSSGSRLEEQFF
TGTGCCAGCAGCTCTAGCGGGAGCCGTTTAGAGGAGCAGTTCTTC
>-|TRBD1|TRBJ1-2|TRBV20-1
CSAETGYGYTF
TGCAGTGCCGAGACAGGGTATGGCTACACCTTC
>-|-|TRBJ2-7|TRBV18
CASSPYFLGGEQYF
TGTGCCAGCTCCCCCTACTTCCTAGGTGGGGAGCAGTACTTC
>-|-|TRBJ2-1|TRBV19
CASNPGSYNEQFF
TGTGCCAGTAACCCAGGATCTTACAATGAGCAGTTCTTC
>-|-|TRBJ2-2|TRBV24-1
CATSDPPGPKSNTGELFF
TGTGCCACCAGTGATCCTCCCGGACCCAAATCGAACACCGGGGAGCTGTTTTTT
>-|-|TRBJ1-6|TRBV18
CASSPGHDSPLHF
TGTGCCAGCTCACCGGGACACGATTCACCCCTCCACTTT
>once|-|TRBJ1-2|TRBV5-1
CASSLASLNVNYGYTF
TGCGCCAGCAGCTTAGCGAGCCTGAACGTTAACTATGGCTACACCTTC
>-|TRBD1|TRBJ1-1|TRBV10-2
CASLGQVNTEAFF
TGCGCCAGCCTGGGACAGGTGAACACTGAAGCTTTCTTT
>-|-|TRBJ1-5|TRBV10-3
CAIGTDSNQPQHF
TGTGCCATCGGGACGGATAGCAATCAGCCCCAGCATTTT
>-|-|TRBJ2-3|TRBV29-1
CSVQKGNGADTQYF
TGCAGCGTTCAAAAGGGGAACGGGGCGGATACGCAGTATTTT
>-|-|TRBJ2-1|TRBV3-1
CASSPRTELIF
TGTGCCAGCAGCCCCCGGACGGAGCTCATCTTC
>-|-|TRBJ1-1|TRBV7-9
CASSWGGARNTEAFF
TGTGCCAGCAGCTGGGGGGGGGCTCGGAACACTGAAGCTTTCTTT
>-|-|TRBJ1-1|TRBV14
CASSQHPLRAFF
TGTGCCAGCAGCCAACACCCATTGCGGGCTTTCTTT
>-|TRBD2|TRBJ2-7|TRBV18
CASSPWPSGSYEQYF
TGTGCCAGCTCACCATGGCCTAGCGGGAGTTACGAGCAGTACTTC
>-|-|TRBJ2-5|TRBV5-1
CASRKTGFFQTQYF
TGCGCCAGCCGCAAAACAGGGTTTTTCCAGACCCAGTACTTC
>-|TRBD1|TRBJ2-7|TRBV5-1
CASSNGQGALSGEQYF
TGCGCCAGCAGCAACGGACAGGGAGCTTTGTCGGGCGAGCAGTACTTC
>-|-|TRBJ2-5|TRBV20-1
CSARDIRSGGGSQETQYF
TGCAGTGCTAGAGATATTAGGTCGGGCGGGGGCTCTCAAGAGACCCAGTACTTC